Detailed here is one T cell receptor beta chain. Its cognate antigen is unknown. Each TCR beta cDNA library carried unique molecular identifiers. TCRdb processed the PCR reads anew with MiXCR; each CDR3 protein has one entry. The data show more than 350,000 distinct CDR3 sequences, approximately 37% seen once. These data originate in a study of post-analysis software for immune sequencing data. The study, taken as a whole, reports: With TRBV5-6, TRBV5-1 and TRBV20-1 included, five TRBV segments were more frequent in patients than in controls.

V shed 6 bases, J shed 8 bases, and the junction held 20 bases outside the gene matches. Germline loops: CDR1 MNHEY, CDR2 SMNVEV (reference sequence). The CDR3 sequence is 18 residues long. The sequenced material came from blood. The chain couples TRBV27 to TRBJ2-1; TRBD2 matches at 9 bases. The origin of this receptor is a girl aged 2-10 years with multiple sclerosis. The CDR3 nucleotides are TGTGCCAGCAGCCACGGTAGTAGCGGGAGTTACATCCAATATGAGCAGTTCTTC. Encoded protein: CASSHGSSGSYIQYEQFF.